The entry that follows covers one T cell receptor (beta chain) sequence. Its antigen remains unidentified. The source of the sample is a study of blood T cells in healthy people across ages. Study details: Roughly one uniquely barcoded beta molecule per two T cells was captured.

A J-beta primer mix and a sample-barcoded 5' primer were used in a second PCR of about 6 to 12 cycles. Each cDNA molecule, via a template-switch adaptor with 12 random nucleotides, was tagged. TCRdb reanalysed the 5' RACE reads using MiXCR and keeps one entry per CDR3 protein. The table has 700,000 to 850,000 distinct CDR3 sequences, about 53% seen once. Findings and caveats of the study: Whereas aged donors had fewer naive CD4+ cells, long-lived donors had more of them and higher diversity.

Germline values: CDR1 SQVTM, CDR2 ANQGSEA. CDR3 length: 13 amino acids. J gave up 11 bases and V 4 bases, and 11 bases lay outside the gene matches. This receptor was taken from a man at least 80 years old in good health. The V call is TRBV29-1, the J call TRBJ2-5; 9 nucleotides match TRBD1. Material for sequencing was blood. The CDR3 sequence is CSVAGQGGNEQYF. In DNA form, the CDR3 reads TGCAGCGTTGCGGGACAGGGAGGCAATGAGCAGTACTTC.